A selection of T cell receptor beta chains follows, all from one sample in a study of CD8+ T cells in alopecia areata. TCRdb's table, derived via immunoSEQ multiplex PCR, lists solely in-frame clones and lacks some. The table shows 140,000 to 150,000 clones, with approximately 56% occurring only once. The specimen sequenced was CD8+ T cells sorted from blood. These receptor sequences come from a human donor in good health. The CDR3 runs from the conserved cysteine through the conserved F or W. The D gene is left open where the match is weak. A row's size may be missing; if present it is once, few, many or a size class.

clone_size: .; d_call: .; j_call: TRBJ1-1; v_call: TRBV11-2; cdr3_nt: TGTGCCAGCAGCTCTTACCCCGGTCTCGGCCAGGGGGCTTTCTTT; cdr3_aa: CASSSYPGLGQGAFF
clone_size: .; d_call: .; j_call: TRBJ2-1; v_call: TRBV6-6; cdr3_nt: TGTGCCAGCAGCTCATGGGCCAATGAGCAGTTCTTC; cdr3_aa: CASSSWANEQFF
clone_size: .; d_call: .; j_call: TRBJ2-5; v_call: TRBV10-3; cdr3_nt: TGTGCCAGCCGCGGGACAGACCAAGAGACCCAGTACTTC; cdr3_aa: CASRGTDQETQYF
clone_size: .; d_call: TRBD1; j_call: TRBJ2-1; v_call: TRBV7-8; cdr3_nt: TGTGCCAGCAGCCCGACAGGGGATAGGGATGAGCAGTTCTTC; cdr3_aa: CASSPTGDRDEQFF
clone_size: once; d_call: .; j_call: TRBJ2-1; v_call: TRBV11-2; cdr3_nt: TGTGCCAGCAGCTTAGGTCTAAATGAGCAGTTCTTC; cdr3_aa: CASSLGLNEQFF
clone_size: .; d_call: TRBD1; j_call: TRBJ2-7; v_call: TRBV4-1; cdr3_nt: TGCGCCAGCAGCCAAGCGGGGACAGGGAGCTCCTACGAGCAGTACTTC; cdr3_aa: CASSQAGTGSSYEQYF
clone_size: .; d_call: TRBD1; j_call: TRBJ2-1; v_call: TRBV29-1; cdr3_nt: TGCAGCGTGGGGACAGGGGAGGCAAACAATGAGCAGTTCTTC; cdr3_aa: CSVGTGEANNEQFF
clone_size: .; d_call: TRBD1; j_call: TRBJ1-2; v_call: TRBV27; cdr3_nt: TGTGCCTCCCGGGACAGGGGACAGGGCTACACCTTC; cdr3_aa: CASRDRGQGYTF
clone_size: .; d_call: .; j_call: TRBJ1-2; v_call: TRBV9; cdr3_nt: TGTGCCAGCAGCCCCAGCGGGGGCTCCCTTAACTATGGCTACACCTTC; cdr3_aa: CASSPSGGSLNYGYTF
clone_size: .; d_call: .; j_call: TRBJ2-7; v_call: TRBV5-1; cdr3_nt: TGCGCCAGCAGCTTGGCCTACGAGCAGTACTTC; cdr3_aa: CASSLAYEQYF
clone_size: .; d_call: .; j_call: TRBJ2-7; v_call: TRBV6-5; cdr3_nt: TGTGCCAGCAGCCTGACAGGGAGGGGCGAGCAGTACTTC; cdr3_aa: CASSLTGRGEQYF
clone_size: .; d_call: TRBD2; j_call: TRBJ2-3; v_call: TRBV28; cdr3_nt: TGTGCCAGCAGTTCGGGGGAGGGCCGATTGACAGATACGCAGTATTTT; cdr3_aa: CASSSGEGRLTDTQYF
clone_size: .; d_call: TRBD1; j_call: TRBJ1-1; v_call: TRBV29-1; cdr3_nt: TGCAGCGTTGTTGACGGGGGACAGGGGAATTTCCCTGAAGCTTTCTTT; cdr3_aa: CSVVDGGQGNFPEAFF
clone_size: .; d_call: .; j_call: TRBJ2-1; v_call: TRBV5-1; cdr3_nt: TGCGCCAGCAGCTTGGGGTGGGGAGAAGTTGGTGAGCAGTTCTTC; cdr3_aa: CASSLGWGEVGEQFF
clone_size: .; d_call: TRBD2; j_call: TRBJ2-3; v_call: TRBV4-1; cdr3_nt: TGCGCCAGCAGCCCTCGGTTAGCGGGAGGGAGCACAGATACGCAGTATTTT; cdr3_aa: CASSPRLAGGSTDTQYF
clone_size: .; d_call: .; j_call: TRBJ2-6; v_call: TRBV9; cdr3_nt: TGTGCCAGCAGCGTAGGAGGGGTCTCTGGGGCCAACGTCCTGACTTTC; cdr3_aa: CASSVGGVSGANVLTF
clone_size: few; d_call: TRBD1; j_call: TRBJ2-5; v_call: TRBV7-2; cdr3_nt: TGTGCCAGCAGCTTACCGCCGGGACAGCAAGAGACCCAGTACTTC; cdr3_aa: CASSLPPGQQETQYF
clone_size: .; d_call: TRBD1; j_call: TRBJ2-2; v_call: TRBV10-2; cdr3_nt: TGCGCCAGCAGTGCCGGGACAGGGTCGAACACCGGGGAGCTGTTTTTT; cdr3_aa: CASSAGTGSNTGELFF